These 19 T cell receptor beta chains were sequenced from one sample in a study of T cell changes during pregnancy in multiple sclerosis. Using immunoSEQ multiplex PCR, the repertoire was profiled, and TCRdb retains in-frame clones only, with some absent. The sample lists around 57,000 clones; 80% to 95% were seen once. Material: CD4+ T cells from peripheral blood mononuclear cells, obtained after pregnancy. The receptors originated from a female donor in good health, enrolled as a control in a pregnancy study.

The chain combines TRBV5-1 with TRBJ1-2; 9 bases are shared with TRBD1. Per germline, CDR1 SGHRS and CDR2 YFSETQ. The V gene end was trimmed by 4 bases and the J gene end by 5 bases; junction bases not matched to a gene: 9. The CDR3 has 15 amino acids. CDR3 loop: CASSLGQGSTYGYTF. CDR3 DNA: TGCGCCAGCAGCCTGGGACAGGGTTCGACATATGGCTACACCTTC.

This rearrangement joins TRBV4-3 to TRBJ1-1; D remains unclear. With 0 bases removed from V and 6 bases from J, the gap between germline ends came to 8 bases. In germline, CDR1 is LGHNA, CDR2 YSLEER. This CDR3 spans 13 amino acids. CDR3 protein: CASSQDPPSEAFF. The DNA of the CDR3 is TGCGCCAGCAGCCAAGATCCCCCGTCTGAAGCTTTCTTT.

The V gene is TRBV10-3, the J gene TRBJ2-2; a possible D gene is TRBD2 (6 bases). The CDR3 contains 13 residues. The germline V gene has CDR1 ENHRY and CDR2 SYGVKD. V lost 8 bases and J 3 bases, leaving 10 bases between the germline ends. The CDR3 region has the DNA TGTGCCATCGAAGGCGGGGACACCGGGGAGCTGTTTTTT. This sequence encodes CAIEGGDTGELFF.

This clone was picked up one time. This chain's CDR3 is CASSIGAGGPDTQYF. The CDR3 region has the DNA TGTGCCAGTAGTATAGGGGCGGGGGGACCAGATACGCAGTATTTT. The V call is TRBV19, the J call TRBJ2-3; 8 bases match TRBD2. This CDR3 has 15 amino acids. Germline V gives CDR1 LNHDA, CDR2 SQIVND (reference sequence). V trimming: 1 base; J trimming: 4 bases; junction bases outside the gene matches: 4.

CDR3 in DNA: TGTGCCATCTCCGGACAGGTCGCGAACACCGGGGAGCTGTTTTTT. This codes for CAISGQVANTGELFF. V and J are TRBV10-3 and TRBJ2-2; 7 nucleotides match TRBD1. The CDR3 runs 15 residues. Germline V lookup: CDR1 ENHRY, CDR2 SYGVKD. J gave up 0 bases and V 8 bases, and 6 bases lay outside the gene matches.

This sequence joins TRBV10-3 and TRBJ2-1; no clear D. The CDR3 sequence is 15 residues long. Between the trimmed V and J ends, which lost 2 bases and 9 bases, there was a span of 17 bases. The V gene's germline CDR1 is ENHRY and CDR2 SYGVKD. CDR3 sequence (DNA): TGTGCCATCAGTGAGCAGGTGGGCAGCTTGGGTGAGCAGTTCTTC. As protein: CAISEQVGSLGEQFF.

This clone has only one observation. The rearrangement links TRBV6-5 to TRBJ1-3, with no clear D. Trimming pared 2 bases from V and 4 bases from J, leaving 15 bases between. Germline V gives CDR1 MNHEY, CDR2 SVGAGI. This CDR3 has 16 residues. In nucleotides, the CDR3 is TGTGCCAGCAGTTACCTCGTTTATTTCTTCGGAAACACCATATATTTT. As protein: CASSYLVYFFGNTIYF.

The rearrangement links TRBV7-9 to TRBJ2-2, with 8 bases fitting TRBD2. The CDR3 is made up of 15 amino acids. Germline V gene lookup returns CDR1 SEHNR and CDR2 FQNEAQ (reference sequence). V dropped 1 base and J dropped 6; count of bases not matched to a gene: 4. CDR3 bases: TGTGCCAGCAGCTTAGGCGGGGGGCGAGCCGGGGAGCTGTTTTTT. Residues: CASSLGGGRAGELFF.

The rearrangement links TRBV5-1 to TRBJ2-7, with D possibly matching TRBD1 (6 bases). The CDR3 is 16 residues long. The germline V and J ends were trimmed by 5 bases and 4 bases, with 22 bases remaining between them. From germline, CDR1 is SGHRS and CDR2 YFSETQ. The CDR3 loop is CASSYSLGHSNYEQYF. CDR3 nucleotide sequence: TGCGCCAGCAGTTACTCTTTGGGACATAGCAATTACGAGCAGTACTTC.

The V call is TRBV19, the J call TRBJ2-7; a possible D gene is TRBD1 (6 bases). The CDR3 is 15 residues long. The germline V gene has CDR1 LNHDA and CDR2 SQIVND (reference sequence). V was clipped by 0 bases and J by 1 base, with 10 bases between them. CDR3 in amino acids: CASSIDRGRSYEQYF. CDR3 coding DNA: TGTGCCAGTAGTATAGATAGGGGGAGATCCTACGAGCAGTACTTC.

The genes are TRBV9 and TRBJ1-5; no clear D gene. Germline values: CDR1 SGDLS, CDR2 YYNGEE. Trimming removed 4 bases at V and 4 bases at J, with 12 bases between. This CDR3 is built from 14 residues. The CDR3 DNA reads as TGTGCCAGCAGCCGGGCGGGCAATAATCAGCCCCAGCATTTT. This encodes CASSRAGNNQPQHF.

This rearrangement joins TRBV4-3 to TRBJ1-1; D unclear. With 4 bases removed from V and 0 bases from J, the gap between germline ends came to 9 bases. CDR3 length equals 14 residues. Germline V gene lookup returns CDR1 LGHNA and CDR2 YSLEER. The CDR3 DNA follows: TGCGCCAGCAGCCGACTCGGGATGAACACTGAAGCTTTCTTT. Protein sequence: CASSRLGMNTEAFF.

This clone was found once. The chain uses TRBV29-1 and TRBJ1-1; no definite D call. CDR1 and CDR2 (germline): SQVTM, ANQGSEA. The CDR3 is made up of 13 amino acids. Trimming stripped 1 base from V and 5 bases from J, with 11 bases between. CDR3 in amino acids: CSVEVGLRTEAFF. Written as DNA, the CDR3 is TGCAGCGTTGAAGTTGGGTTGAGGACTGAAGCTTTCTTT.

This rearrangement joins TRBV27 to TRBJ2-7; the match to TRBD1 covers 9 bases. Losses at the gene ends were 0 bases for V and 6 bases for J; bases not matched to a gene: 9. Germline CDR1 and CDR2: MNHEY and SMNVEV (reference sequence). CDR3 size: 16 residues. CDR3 nucleotide sequence: TGTGCCAGCAGTTTATCAGGGGACAGGGTTGCCTCCGAGCAGTACTTC. This encodes CASSLSGDRVASEQYF.

This rearrangement joins TRBV7-2 to TRBJ1-2; 7 bases are shared with TRBD1. This CDR3 region has 14 residues. Germline V lookup: CDR1 SGHTA, CDR2 FQGNSA. V lost 1 base, J lost 10 bases, and 9 bases stayed unmatched. The CDR3 here is CASSLDAGGNIYTF. The CDR3 bases are TGTGCCAGCAGCTTAGACGCAGGGGGTAATATCTACACCTTC.

This chain joins TRBV7-8 and TRBJ2-3; 8 nucleotides align to TRBD2. Per germline, CDR1 SGHVS and CDR2 FQNEAQ. The CDR3 spans 13 residues. After removal of 4 bases from V and 9 bases from J, the junction contained 6 bases not matched to a gene. This CDR3 is CASSSKPSGTQYF. CDR3 bases: TGTGCCAGCAGCTCCAAACCTAGCGGGACGCAGTATTTT.

J is TRBJ1-1 and V is TRBV18, with TRBD1 identical over 7 bases. Germline lookup yields CDR1 KGHSH and CDR2 LQKENI. CDR3 length equals 16 residues. The J segment lost 1 base and the V segment lost 1 base, leaving 6 bases of the junction unmatched. In DNA form, the CDR3 reads TGTGCCAGCTCACCACGGATCGGACAGGAGAACACTGAAGCTTTCTTT. Translated, it gives CASSPRIGQENTEAFF.

CDR3 sequence (DNA): TGTGCCAGCAGCTCCCAGGCGGGGGCCTTCCTCTACGAGCAGTACTTC. Protein product: CASSSQAGAFLYEQYF. The chain employs TRBV7-2 and TRBJ2-7; TRBD2 might be the D (7 bases). The CDR3 spans 16 residues. Deletions cut 4 bases from V and 3 bases from J, with 19 bases between. Germline values: CDR1 SGHTA, CDR2 FQGNSA.

The chain uses TRBV6-5 and TRBJ2-3; D remains unclear. CDR1 is MNHEY, CDR2 SVGAGI, per germline. The CDR3 length is 15 residues. Trimming stripped 0 bases from V and 3 bases from J, with 10 bases between. The chain's CDR3 is CASSYSAFRTDTQYF. The DNA for the CDR3 is TGTGCCAGCAGTTACTCGGCATTCAGGACAGATACGCAGTATTTT.